These 15 T cell receptor beta chains were sequenced from one sample in a study of persistence of HIV-infected CD4 T cells. The antigens of these receptors remain unknown. The libraries were made with immunoSEQ version 4 in survey mode. Measured with immunoSEQ multiplex PCR; TCRdb has only the in-frame clones, and not every one. The sample holds approximately 20,000 clones; roughly 60% are singletons and the top ten take 1.5% to 2%. Overlapping HIV-1 Gag 15-mer peptides at 0.8 to 1 ug per peptide per mL were used. CD4+ T cells upregulating both CD40 ligand and CD69 were sorted as responding cells. Material: CD4+ T cells sorted from PBMCs after approximately 19-hour stimulation, obtained from a patient who received antiretroviral therapy. The receptors shown here come from an adult woman with HIV who was CMV-seropositive.

The gene calls are TRBV12-3 or TRBV12-4 and TRBJ1-3, with unresolved D. This CDR3 has 12 amino acids. V gave up 5 bases and J gave up 3 bases, with 5 bases separating them. The CDR3: CASSTVGNTIYF. CDR3 in DNA: TGTGCCAGCAGTACTGTTGGAAACACCATATATTTT.

The table lists this clone with a few counts. CDR3 bases: TGCGCCAGCAGTGATACAGGCCTTGGCAATGAGCAGTTCTTC. Translating gives CASSDTGLGNEQFF. The chain uses TRBV10-1 and TRBJ2-1; perhaps TRBD1 as D (5 bases). V was shortened by 3 bases and J by 6 bases, with 12 bases between the two germline ends. CDR1 and CDR2 from the germline V gene are WNHNN and SYGVQD (reference sequence). The CDR3 has 14 residues.

This clone appeared a few times. J is TRBJ2-1 and V is TRBV5-1; no reliable D call. V was shortened by 4 bases and J by 9 bases, with 14 bases between the two germline ends. This CDR3 comprises 13 residues. The V gene's germline CDR1 is SGHRS and CDR2 YFSETQ. Written as DNA, the CDR3 is TGCGCCAGCAGCCCAGGCCAGGTTTTTGAGCAGTTCTTC. This encodes CASSPGQVFEQFF. The full variable domain, its missing parts supplied by reference TRBV5-1 and TRBJ2-1, is KAGVTQTPRYLIKTRGQQVTLSCSPISGHRSVSWYQQTPGQGLQFLFEYFSETQRNKGNFPGRFSGRQFSNSRSEMNVSTLELGDSALYLCASSPGQVFEQFFGPGTRLTVL.

The chain links TRBV6-1 to TRBJ1-3; D remains unclear. This CDR3 contains 13 residues. V was shortened by 1 base and J by 9 bases, with 10 bases between the two germline ends. Germline V gene sequence: CDR1 MNHNS, CDR2 SASEGT. The CDR3 loop reads CASSEEVRGTIYF. CDR3 nucleotides: TGTGCCAGCAGTGAAGAGGTACGGGGCACCATATATTTT.

V gene TRBV18 combines with J gene TRBJ2-7; D unresolved. Per germline, CDR1 KGHSH and CDR2 LQKENI. The CDR3 length is 12 residues. V gave up 3 bases and J gave up 7 bases, with 10 bases separating them. The CDR3 protein is CASSPGLGEQYF. The CDR3 DNA is TGTGCCAGCTCACCTGGTCTGGGAGAGCAGTACTTC.

The rearrangement joins TRBV6-5 to TRBJ1-1; D gene unclear. The CDR3 extends over 15 amino acids. CDR1 is MNHEY, CDR2 SVGAGI, per germline. V gave up 2 bases and J gave up 1 base, with 11 bases separating them. CDR3 sequence (DNA): TGTGCCAGCAGTTACGAAGGACGGCGGAACACTGAAGCTTTCTTT. Translation: CASSYEGRRNTEAFF.

The J gene is TRBJ2-1, the V gene TRBV15; 7 bases match TRBD1. Germline lookup yields CDR1 LNHNV and CDR2 YYDKDF (reference sequence). V lost 0 bases, J lost 7 bases, and 0 bases stayed unmatched. The CDR3 length is 13 residues. CDR3 DNA sequence: TGTGCCACCAGCAGAGAGACAGGGAATGAGCAGTTCTTC. It specifies CATSRETGNEQFF.

The J gene is TRBJ2-7, the V gene TRBV18; D possibly corresponds to TRBD2 (5 bases). The V end was cut by 6 bases, the J end by 3 bases, with 27 bases between. Germline V gene lookup returns CDR1 KGHSH and CDR2 LQKENI. The CDR3 has 18 residues. The CDR3 DNA is TGTGCCAGCTCGTTCAAACCCCCGGACGGACGGAGGAACTACGAGCAGTACTTC. Its translation is CASSFKPPDGRRNYEQYF.

The chain combines TRBV10-3 with TRBJ2-4, with 10 positions matching TRBD1. Germline V lookup: CDR1 ENHRY, CDR2 SYGVKD. The J segment lost 2 bases and the V segment lost 4 bases, leaving 5 bases of the junction unmatched. This CDR3 is built from 16 residues. CDR3 sequence (DNA): TGTGCCATCAGTGCAGGGGACAGGGGTTCCAAAAACATTCAGTACTTC. Its translation: CAISAGDRGSKNIQYF.

In its sample, this clone ranks as medium-sized (0.01 to 0.1%). The sample contains more than one DNA sequence encoding this CDR3. The V and J genes are TRBV9 and TRBJ1-1, with D possibly matching TRBD1 (5 bases). This CDR3 is built from 13 residues. The V end lost 2 bases, the J end lost 1 base, and 6 bases lay between the germline ends. Germline lookup yields CDR1 SGDLS and CDR2 YYNGEE. CDR3 DNA: TGTGCCAGCAGCGTTACAGGGAACACTGAAGCTTTCTTT. Its translation is CASSVTGNTEAFF.

The rearrangement uses TRBV15 and TRBJ1-5; D is perhaps TRBD1 (5 bases). The length of the CDR3 is 14 residues. CDR1 and CDR2 (germline): LNHNV, YYDKDF (reference sequence). The V and J ends lost 1 base and 11 bases respectively, with 15 bases between them. CDR3 sequence: CATSRGTRGSAQHF. CDR3 nucleotide sequence: TGTGCCACCAGCAGAGGGACACGAGGATCAGCCCAGCATTTT.

The chain combines TRBV30 with TRBJ1-3; the D gene is possibly TRBD1 (6 bases). V dropped 5 bases and J dropped 6 bases, with 17 bases sitting between them. The length of the CDR3 is 14 residues. The germline V gene encodes CDR1 GTSNPN and CDR2 SVGIG (reference sequence). CDR3 nucleotide sequence: TGTGCCTGGTCCCCGGGGGCGACTAAAAACACCATATATTTT. Its protein product is CAWSPGATKNTIYF.

The V gene is TRBV18, the J gene TRBJ2-4, with 10 bases lining up with TRBD1. This CDR3 comprises 16 residues. The trim removed 6 bases at V and 2 bases at J, leaving 7 bases unmatched. Germline V lookup: CDR1 KGHSH, CDR2 LQKENI. The CDR3 sequence is CASSPSTGGTKNIQYF. CDR3 nucleotide sequence: TGTGCCAGCTCCCCCTCGACAGGGGGCACCAAAAACATTCAGTACTTC.

This rearrangement joins TRBV19 to TRBJ1-3; 7 bases are shared with TRBD1. The CDR3 sequence is 17 residues long. CDR1 is LNHDA, CDR2 SQIVND, per germline (reference sequence). V dropped 5 bases and J dropped 2; count of bases not matched to a gene: 12. The CDR3 coding sequence is TGTGCCAGTAGTTCGTCAGGGGGTACCAGGGCTGGAAACACCATATATTTT. This sequence encodes CASSSSGGTRAGNTIYF. The whole variable domain, filled in from reference TRBV19 and TRBJ1-3, reads DGGITQSPKYLFRKEGQNVTLSCEQNLNHDAMYWYRQDPGQGLRLIYYSQIVNDFQKGDIAEGYSVSREKKESFPLTVTSAQKNPTAFYLCASSSSGGTRAGNTIYFGEGSWLTVV.

This chain joins TRBV6-1 and TRBJ2-2; TRBD2 aligns across 11 bases. This CDR3 contains 17 residues. With 4 bases clipped from V and 3 bases from J, the junction kept 7 bases outside the gene matches. Germline lookup yields CDR1 MNHNS and CDR2 SASEGT. CDR3 sequence reads: CASSVASGGTHTGELFF. CDR3 bases: TGTGCCAGCAGTGTGGCTAGCGGGGGGACCCACACCGGGGAGCTGTTTTTT.